This T cell receptor (beta chain) was retrieved from a study of OX40 agonist ivuxolimab in advanced cancers. The overall study: Patients got intravenous ivuxolimab at 0.01 to 10 mg/kg every 2 weeks. Partial responses were observed in three patients, of whom one had hepatocellular carcinoma and two had cutaneous melanoma.

As regards this clone: Its target is unknown.

Overall study findings and caveats: The specificity for antigen of the expanded peripheral T cells was not determined.

The CDR3 extends over 20 amino acids. V shed 8 bases and J shed 2 bases, with 31 bases lying between them. Germline V gene sequence: CDR1 MDHEN, CDR2 SYDVKM. Clones were sequenced by immunoSEQ multiplex PCR, and TCRdb holds only the in-frame ones, with some missing. The sample has about 10,000 clones; approximately 79% are singletons. Autoimmune disease history or systemic immunosuppression excluded patients. The sequence was obtained from an adult with an advanced solid tumor such as melanoma, head and neck, liver or kidney cancer. This chain connects TRBV28 to TRBJ2-1, with D perhaps given as TRBD1 or TRBD2 (6 bases each). Sequenced here: CD4+ or CD8+ T cells sorted from blood, sampled in a trial of the OX40 agonist ivuxolimab. The CDR3 spells CASSPTELGTTAGTYNEQFF. CDR3 sequence (DNA): TGTGCCAGCTCTCCGACAGAGCTTGGGACAACCGCGGGGACCTACAATGAGCAGTTCTTC.